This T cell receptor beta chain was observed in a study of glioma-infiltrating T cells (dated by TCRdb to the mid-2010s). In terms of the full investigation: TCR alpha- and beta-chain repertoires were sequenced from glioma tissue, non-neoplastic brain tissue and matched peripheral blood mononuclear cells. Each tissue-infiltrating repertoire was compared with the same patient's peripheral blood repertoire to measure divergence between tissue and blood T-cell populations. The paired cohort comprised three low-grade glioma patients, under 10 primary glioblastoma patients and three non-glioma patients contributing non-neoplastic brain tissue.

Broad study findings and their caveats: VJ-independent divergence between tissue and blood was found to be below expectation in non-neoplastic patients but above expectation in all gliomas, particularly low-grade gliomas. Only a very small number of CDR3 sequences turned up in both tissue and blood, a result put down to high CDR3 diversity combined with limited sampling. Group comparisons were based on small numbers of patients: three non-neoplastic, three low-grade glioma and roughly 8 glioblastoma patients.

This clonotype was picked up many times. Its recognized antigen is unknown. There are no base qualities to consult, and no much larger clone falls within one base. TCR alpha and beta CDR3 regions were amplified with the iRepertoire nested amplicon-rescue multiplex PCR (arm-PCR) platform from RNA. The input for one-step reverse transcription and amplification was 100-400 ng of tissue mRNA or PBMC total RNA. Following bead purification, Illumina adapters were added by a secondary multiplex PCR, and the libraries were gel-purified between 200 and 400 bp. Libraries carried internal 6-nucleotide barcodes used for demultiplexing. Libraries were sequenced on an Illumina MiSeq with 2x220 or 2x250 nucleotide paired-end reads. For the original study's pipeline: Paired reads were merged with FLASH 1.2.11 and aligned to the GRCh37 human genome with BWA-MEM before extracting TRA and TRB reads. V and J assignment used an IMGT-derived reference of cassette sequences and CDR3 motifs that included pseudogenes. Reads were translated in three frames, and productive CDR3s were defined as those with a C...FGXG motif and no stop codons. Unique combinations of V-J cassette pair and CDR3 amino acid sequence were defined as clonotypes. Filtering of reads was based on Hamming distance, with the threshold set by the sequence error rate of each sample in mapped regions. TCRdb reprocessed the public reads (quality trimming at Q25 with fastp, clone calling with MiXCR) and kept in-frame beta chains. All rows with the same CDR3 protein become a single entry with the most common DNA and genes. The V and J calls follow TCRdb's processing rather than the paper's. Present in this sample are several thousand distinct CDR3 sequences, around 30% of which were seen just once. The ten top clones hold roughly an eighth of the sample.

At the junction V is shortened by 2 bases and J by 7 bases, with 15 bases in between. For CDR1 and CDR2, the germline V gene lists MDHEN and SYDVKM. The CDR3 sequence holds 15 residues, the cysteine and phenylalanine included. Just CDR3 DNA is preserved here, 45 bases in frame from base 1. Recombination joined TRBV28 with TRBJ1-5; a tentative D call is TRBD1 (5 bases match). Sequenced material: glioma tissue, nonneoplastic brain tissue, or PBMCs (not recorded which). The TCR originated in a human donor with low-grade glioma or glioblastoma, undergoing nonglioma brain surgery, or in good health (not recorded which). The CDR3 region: CASSLSGPGGQPQHF. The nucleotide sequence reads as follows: TGTGCCAGCAGTTTAAGCGGTCCGGGGGGACAGCCCCAGCATTTT.